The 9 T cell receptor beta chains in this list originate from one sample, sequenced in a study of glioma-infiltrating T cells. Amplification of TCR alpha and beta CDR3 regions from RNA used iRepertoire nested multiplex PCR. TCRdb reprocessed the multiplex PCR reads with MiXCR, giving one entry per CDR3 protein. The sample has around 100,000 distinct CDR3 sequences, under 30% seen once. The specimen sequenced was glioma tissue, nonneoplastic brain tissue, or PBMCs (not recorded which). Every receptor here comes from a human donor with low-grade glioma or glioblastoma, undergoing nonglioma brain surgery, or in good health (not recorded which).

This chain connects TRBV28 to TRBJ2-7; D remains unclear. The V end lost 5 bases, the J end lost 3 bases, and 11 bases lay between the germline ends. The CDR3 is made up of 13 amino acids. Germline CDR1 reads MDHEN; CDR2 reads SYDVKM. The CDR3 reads CASSGQESYEQYF. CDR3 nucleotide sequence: TGTGCCAGCAGTGGGCAGGAGAGCTACGAGCAGTACTTC.

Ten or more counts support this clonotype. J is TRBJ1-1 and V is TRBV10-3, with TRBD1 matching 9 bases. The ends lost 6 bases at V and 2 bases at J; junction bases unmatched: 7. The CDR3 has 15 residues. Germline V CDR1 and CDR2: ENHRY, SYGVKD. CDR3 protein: CAIRRTGDLNTEAFF. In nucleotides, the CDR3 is TGTGCCATCAGGAGGACAGGGGACCTAAACACTGAAGCTTTCTTT.

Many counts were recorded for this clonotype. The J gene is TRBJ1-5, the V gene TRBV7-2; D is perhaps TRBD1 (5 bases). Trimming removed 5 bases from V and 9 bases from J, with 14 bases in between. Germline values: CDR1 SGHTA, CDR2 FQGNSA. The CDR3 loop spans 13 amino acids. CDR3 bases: TGTGCCAGCAGCCCCGAGACAGACCGGCCCCAGCATTTT. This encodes CASSPETDRPQHF.

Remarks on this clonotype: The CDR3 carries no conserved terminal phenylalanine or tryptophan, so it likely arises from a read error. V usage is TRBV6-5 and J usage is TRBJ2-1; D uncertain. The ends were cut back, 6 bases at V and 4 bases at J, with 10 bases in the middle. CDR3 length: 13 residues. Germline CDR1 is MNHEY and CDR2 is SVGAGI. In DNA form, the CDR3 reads TGTGCCAGCAGCCGAAGCTCATACAATGAGCAGTTCTCC. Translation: CASSRSSYNEQFS.

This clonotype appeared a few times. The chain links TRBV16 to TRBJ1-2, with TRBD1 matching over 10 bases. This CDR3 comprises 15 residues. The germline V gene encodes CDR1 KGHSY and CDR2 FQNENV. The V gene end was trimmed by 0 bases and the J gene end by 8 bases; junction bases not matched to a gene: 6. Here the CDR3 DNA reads TGTGCCAGCAGCCAATCGAGCGGGACAGGGGTCGGCTACACCTTC. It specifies CASSQSSGTGVGYTF. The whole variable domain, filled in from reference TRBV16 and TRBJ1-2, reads GEEVAQTPKHLVRGEGQKAKLYCAPIKGHSYVFWYQQVLKNEFKFLISFQNENVFDETGMPKERFSAKCLPNSPCSLEIQATKLEDSAVYFCASSQSSGTGVGYTFGSGTRLTVV.

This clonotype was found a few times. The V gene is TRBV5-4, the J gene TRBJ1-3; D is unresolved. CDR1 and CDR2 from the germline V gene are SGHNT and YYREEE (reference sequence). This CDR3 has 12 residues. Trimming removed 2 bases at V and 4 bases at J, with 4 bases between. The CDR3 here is CASSFPGNTIYF. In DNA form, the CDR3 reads TGTGCCAGCAGCTTCCCGGGAAACACCATATATTTT.

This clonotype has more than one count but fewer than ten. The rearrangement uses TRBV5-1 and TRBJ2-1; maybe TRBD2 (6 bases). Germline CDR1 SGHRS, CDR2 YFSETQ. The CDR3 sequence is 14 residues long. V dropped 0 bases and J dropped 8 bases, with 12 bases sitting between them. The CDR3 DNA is TGCGCCAGCAGCTTGGCCCGGAGGGTGGATGAGCAGTTCTTC. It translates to CASSLARRVDEQFF.

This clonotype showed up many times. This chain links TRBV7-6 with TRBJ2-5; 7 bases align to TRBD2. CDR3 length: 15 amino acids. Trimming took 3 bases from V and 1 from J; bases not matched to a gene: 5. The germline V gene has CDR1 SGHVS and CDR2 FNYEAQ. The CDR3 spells CASSLALATQETQYF. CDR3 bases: TGTGCCAGCAGCTTGGCACTAGCGACCCAAGAGACCCAGTACTTC.

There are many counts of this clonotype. CDR3 DNA sequence: TGTGCCAGCAGCCACAGGGAAGTAAACATTCAGTACTTC. It translates to CASSHREVNIQYF. This sequence joins TRBV6-1 and TRBJ2-4, with D possibly TRBD1 on 6 matching bases. The CDR3 totals 13 residues. The V gene lost 6 bases and the J gene lost 6 bases, with 12 bases spanning the gap. Germline lookup yields CDR1 MNHNS and CDR2 SASEGT.